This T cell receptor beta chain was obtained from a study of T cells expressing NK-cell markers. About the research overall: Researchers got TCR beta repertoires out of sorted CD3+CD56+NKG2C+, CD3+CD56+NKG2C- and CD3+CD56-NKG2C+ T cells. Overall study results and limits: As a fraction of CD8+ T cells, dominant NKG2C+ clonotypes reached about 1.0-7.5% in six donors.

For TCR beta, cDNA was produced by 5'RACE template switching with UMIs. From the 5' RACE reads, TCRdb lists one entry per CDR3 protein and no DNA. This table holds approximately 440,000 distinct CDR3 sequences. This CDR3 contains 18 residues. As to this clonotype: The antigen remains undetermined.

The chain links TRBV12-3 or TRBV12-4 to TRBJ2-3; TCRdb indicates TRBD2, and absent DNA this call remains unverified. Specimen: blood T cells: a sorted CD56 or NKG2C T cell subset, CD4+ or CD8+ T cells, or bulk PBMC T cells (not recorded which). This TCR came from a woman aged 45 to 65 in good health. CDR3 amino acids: CASSDRGLAGGPRDTQYF.